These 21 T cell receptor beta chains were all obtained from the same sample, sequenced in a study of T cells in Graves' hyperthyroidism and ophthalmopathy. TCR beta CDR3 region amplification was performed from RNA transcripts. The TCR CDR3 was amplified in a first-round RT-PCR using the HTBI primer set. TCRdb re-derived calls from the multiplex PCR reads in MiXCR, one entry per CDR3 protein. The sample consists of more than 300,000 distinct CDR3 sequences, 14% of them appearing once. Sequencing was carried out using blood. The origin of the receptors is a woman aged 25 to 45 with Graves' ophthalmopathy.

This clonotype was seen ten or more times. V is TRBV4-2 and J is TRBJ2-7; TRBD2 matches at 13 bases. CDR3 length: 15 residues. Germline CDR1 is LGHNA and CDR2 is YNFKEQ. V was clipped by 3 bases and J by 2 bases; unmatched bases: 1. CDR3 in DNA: TGTGCCAGCAGCCATACTAGCGGGGGGGCCTACGAGCAGTACTTC. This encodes CASSHTSGGAYEQYF.

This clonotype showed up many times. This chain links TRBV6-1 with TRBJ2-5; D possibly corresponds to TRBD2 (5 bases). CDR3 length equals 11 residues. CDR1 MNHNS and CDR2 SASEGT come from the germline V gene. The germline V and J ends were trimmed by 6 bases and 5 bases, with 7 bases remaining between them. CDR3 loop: CASRRGETQYF. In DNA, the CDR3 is TGTGCCAGCAGGCGCGGGGAGACCCAGTACTTC.

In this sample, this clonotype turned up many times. CDR3 DNA: TGTGCCAGCAGTTTAGAAGCGGGGGCCGCAGATACGCAGTATTTT. Its protein product is CASSLEAGAADTQYF. The chain is built from TRBV12-3 or TRBV12-4 and TRBJ2-3, with 8 positions matching TRBD2. The J segment lost 4 bases and the V segment lost 1 base, leaving 4 bases of the junction unmatched. The CDR3 has 15 residues.

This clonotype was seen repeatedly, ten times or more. The CDR3 reads CASSLGRSSYEQYF. The CDR3 bases are TGTGCCAGCAGCTTAGGTAGGAGCTCCTACGAGCAGTACTTC. V gene TRBV7-9 combines with J gene TRBJ2-7; D not resolved. Germline CDR1 reads SEHNR; CDR2 reads FQNEAQ (reference sequence). Trimming pared 1 base from V and 0 bases from J, leaving 7 bases between. This CDR3 is 14 amino acids long.

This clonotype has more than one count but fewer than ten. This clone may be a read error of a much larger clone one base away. CDR3 protein: CASTEGSRNTEASF. In DNA, the CDR3 is TGCGCCAGCACCGAGGGGTCCCGGAACACTGAAGCTTCCTTT. The chain employs TRBV5-1 and TRBJ1-1; the D gene is possibly TRBD1 (5 bases). This CDR3 region has 14 residues. CDR1 is SGHRS and CDR2 is YFSETQ in the germline V gene.

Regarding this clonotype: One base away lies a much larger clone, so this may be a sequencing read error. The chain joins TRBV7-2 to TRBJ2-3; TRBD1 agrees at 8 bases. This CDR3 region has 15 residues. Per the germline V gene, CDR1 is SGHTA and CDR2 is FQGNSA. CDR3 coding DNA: TGTGCCGGCAGTGAACAGGGGGTCTATACAGATACGCAGTATTTT. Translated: CAGSEQGVYTDTQYF.

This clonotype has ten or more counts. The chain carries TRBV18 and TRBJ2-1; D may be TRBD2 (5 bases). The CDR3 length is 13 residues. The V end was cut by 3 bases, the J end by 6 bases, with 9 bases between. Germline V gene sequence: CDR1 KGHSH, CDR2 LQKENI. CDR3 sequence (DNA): TGTGCCAGCTCACCGCAAGGGAGCAATGAGCAGTTCTTC. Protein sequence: CASSPQGSNEQFF. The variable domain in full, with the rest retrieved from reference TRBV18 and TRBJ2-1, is NAGVMQNPRHLVRRRGQEARLRCSPMKGHSHVYWYRQLPEEGLKFMVYLQKENIIDESGMPKERFSAEFPKEGPSILRIQQVVRGDSAAYFCASSPQGSNEQFFGPGTRLTVL.

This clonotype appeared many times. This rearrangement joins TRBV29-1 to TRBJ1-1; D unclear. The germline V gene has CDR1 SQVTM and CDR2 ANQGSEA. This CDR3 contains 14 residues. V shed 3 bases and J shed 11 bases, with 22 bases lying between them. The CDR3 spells CSVDITSVGAGAFF. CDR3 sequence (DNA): TGCAGCGTTGATATAACTTCAGTGGGAGCTGGGGCTTTCTTT.

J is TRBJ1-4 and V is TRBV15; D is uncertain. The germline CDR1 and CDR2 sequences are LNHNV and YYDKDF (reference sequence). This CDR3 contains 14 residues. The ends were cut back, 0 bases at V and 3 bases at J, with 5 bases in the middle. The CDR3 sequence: CATSRDRANEKLFF. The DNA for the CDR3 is TGTGCCACCAGCAGAGACAGAGCTAATGAAAAACTGTTTTTT.

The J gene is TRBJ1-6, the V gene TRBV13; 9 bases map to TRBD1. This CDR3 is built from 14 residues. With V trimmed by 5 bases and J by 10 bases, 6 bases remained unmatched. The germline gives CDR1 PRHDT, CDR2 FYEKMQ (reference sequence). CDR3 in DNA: TGTGCCAGCAGCCTTCGGGACAGGGAATCACCCCTCCACTTT. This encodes CASSLRDRESPLHF.

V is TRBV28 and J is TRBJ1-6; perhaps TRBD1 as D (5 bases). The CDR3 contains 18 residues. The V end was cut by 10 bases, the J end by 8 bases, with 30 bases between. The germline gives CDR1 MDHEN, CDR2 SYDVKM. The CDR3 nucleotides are TGTGCCACCCAGAGTCTTTGGTTTGGGGGGAAGTTTCATTCACCCCTCCACTTT. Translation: CATQSLWFGGKFHSPLHF.

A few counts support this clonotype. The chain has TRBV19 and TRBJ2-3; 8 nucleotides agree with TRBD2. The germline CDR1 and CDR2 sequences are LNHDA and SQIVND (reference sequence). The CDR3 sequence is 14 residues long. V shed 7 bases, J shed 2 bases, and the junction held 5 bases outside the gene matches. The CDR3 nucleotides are TGTGCCAGTACCGCGGGGGGCCCCACAGATACGCAGTATTTT. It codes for CASTAGGPTDTQYF.

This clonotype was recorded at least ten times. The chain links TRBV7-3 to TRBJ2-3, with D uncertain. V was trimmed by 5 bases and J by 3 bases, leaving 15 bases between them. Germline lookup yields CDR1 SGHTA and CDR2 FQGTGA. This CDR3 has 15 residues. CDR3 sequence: CASSPRFGQTDTQYF. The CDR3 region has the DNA TGTGCCAGCAGCCCCCGGTTTGGGCAGACAGATACGCAGTATTTT.

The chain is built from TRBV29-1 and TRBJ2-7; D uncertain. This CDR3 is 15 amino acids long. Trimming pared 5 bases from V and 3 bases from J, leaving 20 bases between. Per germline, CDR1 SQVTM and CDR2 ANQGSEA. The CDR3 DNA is TGCAGCGTTTGGAGCGTGGACCGACGGAACTACGAGCAGTACTTC. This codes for CSVWSVDRRNYEQYF.

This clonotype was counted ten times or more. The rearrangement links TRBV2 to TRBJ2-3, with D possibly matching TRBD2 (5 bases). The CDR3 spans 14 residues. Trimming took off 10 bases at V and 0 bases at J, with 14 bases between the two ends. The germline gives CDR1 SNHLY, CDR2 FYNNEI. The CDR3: CANAAGISTDTQYF. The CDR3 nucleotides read TGTGCCAATGCGGCCGGGATTAGCACAGATACGCAGTATTTT. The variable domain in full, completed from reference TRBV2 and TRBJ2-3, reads EPEVTQTPSHQVTQMGQEVILRCVPISNHLYFYWYRQILGQKVEFLVSFYNNEISEKSEIFDDQFSVERPDGSNFTLKIRSTKLEDSAMYFCANAAGISTDTQYFGPGTRLTVL.

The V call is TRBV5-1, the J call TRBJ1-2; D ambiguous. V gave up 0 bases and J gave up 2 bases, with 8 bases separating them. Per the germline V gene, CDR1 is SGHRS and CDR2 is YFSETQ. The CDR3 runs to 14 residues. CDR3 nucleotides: TGCGCCAGCAGCTTGGAGCCACTCAACTATGGCTACACCTTC. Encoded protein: CASSLEPLNYGYTF.

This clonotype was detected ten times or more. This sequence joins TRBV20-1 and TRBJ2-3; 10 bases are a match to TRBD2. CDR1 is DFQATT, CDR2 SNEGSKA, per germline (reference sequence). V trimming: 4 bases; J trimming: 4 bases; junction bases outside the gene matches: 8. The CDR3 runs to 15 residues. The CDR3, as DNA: TGCAGTGCTACCACAGCGGGGGGGCGGGCAGATACGCAGTATTTT. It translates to CSATTAGGRADTQYF.

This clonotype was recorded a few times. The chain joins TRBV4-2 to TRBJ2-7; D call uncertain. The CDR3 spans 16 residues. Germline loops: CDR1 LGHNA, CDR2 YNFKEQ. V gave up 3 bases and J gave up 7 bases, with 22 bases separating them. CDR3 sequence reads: CASSQGNVKNLEEQYF. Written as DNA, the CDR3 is TGTGCCAGCAGCCAGGGTAACGTGAAGAACCTGGAGGAGCAGTACTTC.

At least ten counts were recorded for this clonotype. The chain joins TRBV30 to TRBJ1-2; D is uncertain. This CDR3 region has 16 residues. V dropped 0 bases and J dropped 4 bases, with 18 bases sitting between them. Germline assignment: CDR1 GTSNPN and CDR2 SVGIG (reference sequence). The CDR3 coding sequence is TGTGCCTGGAGTGTCGGTGCCCTGGTCGGGAGCTATGGCTACACCTTC. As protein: CAWSVGALVGSYGYTF.

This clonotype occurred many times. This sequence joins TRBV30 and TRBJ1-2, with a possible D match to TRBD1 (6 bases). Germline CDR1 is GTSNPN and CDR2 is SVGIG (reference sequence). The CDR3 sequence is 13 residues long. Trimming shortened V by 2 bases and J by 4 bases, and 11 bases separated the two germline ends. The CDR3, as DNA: TGTGCCTGGAGTCGGAGGGGGGGCTATGGCTACACCTTC. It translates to CAWSRRGGYGYTF.

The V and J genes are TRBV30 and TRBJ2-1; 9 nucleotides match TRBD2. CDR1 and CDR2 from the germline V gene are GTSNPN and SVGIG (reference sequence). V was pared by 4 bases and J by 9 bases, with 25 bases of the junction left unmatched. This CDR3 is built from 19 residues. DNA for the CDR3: TGTGCCTGGAACCGGATCGGCGGGGGGGCCGATCGGGGTAATTTTGAGCAGTTCTTC. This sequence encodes CAWNRIGGGADRGNFEQFF.